Below, one TCR beta chain is given with its context. Antigen unknown. The sample comes from a study of cytomegalovirus exposure and HLA in healthy donors. Study-wide findings and caveats: The majority of TCR sequences were rare, yet some public TCRs appeared in many donors. The classifier reportedly diagnosed cytomegalovirus status with high specificity and sensitivity.

Germline CDR1 reads MGHRA; CDR2 reads YSYEKL. The CDR3 runs to 15 residues. The V segment lost 0 bases and the J segment 6 bases; nucleotides outside the gene matches: 7. The PCR was carried out with 60 Vbeta primers and 13 Jbeta primers. Study processing details: The authors later counted roughly 77 million unique TCR beta chains, 9 million to 14 million of them shared. TCRdb's table, derived via immunoSEQ multiplex PCR, lists solely in-frame clones and lacks some. From that table come the V and J calls and clone size; the DNA was used to work out D and trimming. The sample lists roughly 130,000 clones; around 84% were seen once.

The V gene is TRBV4-1, the J gene TRBJ2-7; TRBD2 matches 8 bases. This sequence was found in a woman between 18 and 29 years old in good health and CMV-seropositive. Material for sequencing was PBMCs. The CDR3 loop is CASSQEERGLVEQYF. As DNA, the CDR3 is TGCGCCAGCAGCCAAGAAGAGCGGGGGTTGGTCGAGCAGTACTTC.